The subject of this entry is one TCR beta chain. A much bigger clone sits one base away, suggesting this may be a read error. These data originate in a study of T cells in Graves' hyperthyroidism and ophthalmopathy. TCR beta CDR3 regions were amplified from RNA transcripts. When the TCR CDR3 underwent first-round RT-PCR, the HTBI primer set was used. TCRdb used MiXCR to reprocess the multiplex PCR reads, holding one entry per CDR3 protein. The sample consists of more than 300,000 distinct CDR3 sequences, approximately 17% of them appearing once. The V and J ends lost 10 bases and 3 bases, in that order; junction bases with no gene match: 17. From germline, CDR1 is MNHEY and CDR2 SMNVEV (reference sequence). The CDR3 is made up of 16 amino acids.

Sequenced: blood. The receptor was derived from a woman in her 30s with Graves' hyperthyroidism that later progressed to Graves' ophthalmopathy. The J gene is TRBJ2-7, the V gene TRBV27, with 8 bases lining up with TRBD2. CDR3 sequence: CANSLLTGGAIYEQYF. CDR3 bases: TGTGCCAACAGCCTGCTCACGGGGGGGGCAATCTACGAGCAGTACTTC.